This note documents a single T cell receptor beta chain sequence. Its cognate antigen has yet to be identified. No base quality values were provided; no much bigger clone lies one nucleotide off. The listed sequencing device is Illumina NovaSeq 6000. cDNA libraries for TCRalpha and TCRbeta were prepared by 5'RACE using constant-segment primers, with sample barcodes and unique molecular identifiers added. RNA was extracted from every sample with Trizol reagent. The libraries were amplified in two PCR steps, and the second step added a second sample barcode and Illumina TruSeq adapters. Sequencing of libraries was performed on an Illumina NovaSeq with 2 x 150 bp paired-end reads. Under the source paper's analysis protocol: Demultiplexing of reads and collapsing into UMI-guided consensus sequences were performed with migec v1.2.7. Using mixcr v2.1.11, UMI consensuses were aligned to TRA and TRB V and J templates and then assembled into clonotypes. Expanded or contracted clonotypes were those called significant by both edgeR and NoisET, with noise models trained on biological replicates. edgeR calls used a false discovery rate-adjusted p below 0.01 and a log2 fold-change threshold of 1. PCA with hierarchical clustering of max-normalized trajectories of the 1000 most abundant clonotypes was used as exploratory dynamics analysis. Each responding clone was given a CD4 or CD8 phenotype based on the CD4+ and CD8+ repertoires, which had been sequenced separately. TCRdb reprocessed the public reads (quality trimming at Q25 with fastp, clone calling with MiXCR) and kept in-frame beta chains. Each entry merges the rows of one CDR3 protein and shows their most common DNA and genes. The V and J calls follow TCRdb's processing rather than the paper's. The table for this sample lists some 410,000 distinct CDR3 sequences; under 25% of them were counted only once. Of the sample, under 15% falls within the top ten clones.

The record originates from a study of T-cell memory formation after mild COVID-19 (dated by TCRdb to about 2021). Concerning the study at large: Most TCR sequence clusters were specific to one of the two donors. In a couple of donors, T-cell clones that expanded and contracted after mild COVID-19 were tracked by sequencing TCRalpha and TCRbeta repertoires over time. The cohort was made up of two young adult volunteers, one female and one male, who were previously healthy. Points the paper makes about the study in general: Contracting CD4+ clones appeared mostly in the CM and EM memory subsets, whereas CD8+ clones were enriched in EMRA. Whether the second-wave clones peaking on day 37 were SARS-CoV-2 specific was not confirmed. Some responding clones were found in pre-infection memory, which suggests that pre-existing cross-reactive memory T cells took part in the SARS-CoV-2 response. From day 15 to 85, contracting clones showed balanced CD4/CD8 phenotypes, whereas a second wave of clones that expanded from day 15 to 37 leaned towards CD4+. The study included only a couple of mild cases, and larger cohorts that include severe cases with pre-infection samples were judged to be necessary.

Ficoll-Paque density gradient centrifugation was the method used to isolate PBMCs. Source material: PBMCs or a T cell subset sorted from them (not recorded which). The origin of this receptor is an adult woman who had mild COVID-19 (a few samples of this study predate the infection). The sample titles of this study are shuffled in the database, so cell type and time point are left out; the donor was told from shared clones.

The encoded CDR3 is CATSEPYRASGEQFF. The DNA sequence is as follows: TGTGCCACCAGTGAGCCCTATAGGGCTAGCGGAGAGCAGTTCTTC. The sequence links TRBV24-1 to TRBJ2-1; 7 junctional bases match TRBD2. CDR1 and CDR2 are read off the germline V gene as KGHDR and SFDVKD. V is cut back by 4 bases and J by 10 bases, with 12 bases in the junction unmatched. The CDR3 covers 15 residues, taking in both the cysteine and the phenylalanine. Just CDR3 DNA is preserved here, 45 bases in frame from base 1.